The TCR beta chain described here comes from a study of T cell repertoires and Cas9 in healthy adults. On the study more broadly: SpCas9-reactive CD4 and CD8 T cells were characterized for potency, cytotoxicity and lineage.

With 5 bases removed from V and 7 bases from J, the gap between germline ends came to 15 bases. CDR1 and CDR2 from the germline V gene are SGHVS and FQNEAQ. This CDR3 region has 14 residues. Measured with immunoSEQ multiplex PCR; TCRdb has only the in-frame clones, and not every one. In the table there are tens of thousands of clones, under 95% of which are singletons. A remark on this clone: Distinct nucleotide sequences in the sample also encode this CDR3.

Sequencing input: CD4+ effector T cells (CD127+, CD25-, CD137-, CD154-) from PBMCs; culture status not recorded. This receptor was obtained from a human donor in good health. J is TRBJ1-5 and V is TRBV7-8; D unclear. This CDR3 reads CASSQLGARQPQHF. In nucleotides, the CDR3 is TGTGCCAGCAGCCAGTTGGGCGCGCGCCAGCCCCAGCATTTT.